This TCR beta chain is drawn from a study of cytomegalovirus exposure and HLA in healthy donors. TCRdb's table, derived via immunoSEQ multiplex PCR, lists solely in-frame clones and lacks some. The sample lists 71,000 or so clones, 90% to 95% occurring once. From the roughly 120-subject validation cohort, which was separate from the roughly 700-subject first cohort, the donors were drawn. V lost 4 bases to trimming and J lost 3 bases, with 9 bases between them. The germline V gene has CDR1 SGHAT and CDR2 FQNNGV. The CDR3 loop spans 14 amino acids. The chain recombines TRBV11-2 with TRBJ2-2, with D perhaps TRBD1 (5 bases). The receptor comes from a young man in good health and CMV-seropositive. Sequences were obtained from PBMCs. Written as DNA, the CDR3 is TGTGCCAGCAGCTCCCAGGGCTACACCGGGGAGCTGTTTTTT. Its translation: CASSSQGYTGELFF.